This T cell receptor beta chain was recovered during a study of sequential checkpoint blockade in melanoma. V was trimmed by 4 bases and J by 0 bases, leaving 20 bases between them. This CDR3 comprises 18 residues. From germline, CDR1 is SGHDT and CDR2 YYEEEE. This clone showed up just once. The treatment here: randomized to nivolumab then ipilimumab (arm A) or the reverse (arm B). The repertoire was sequenced with immunoSEQ multiplex PCR; TCRdb's copy has only in-frame clones and lacks some. The sample consists of some 15,000 clones, 90% to 95% of them appearing once. The receptor's source is a human donor with melanoma. The chain is built from TRBV5-6 and TRBJ1-3; D is perhaps TRBD1 (6 bases). This material consisted of CD8+ T cells sorted from blood (inferred from file names), taken from a patient given nivolumab and ipilimumab in sequence. This CDR3 is CASSGTTGPSHSGNTIYF. CDR3 sequence (DNA): TGTGCCAGCAGCGGGACGACAGGCCCCTCTCACTCTGGAAACACCATATATTTT.